This TCR beta chain comes out of a study of T cell responses to AZD1222 COVID-19 vaccine. Produced via immunoSEQ multiplex PCR; TCRdb's table is partial and in-frame only. The table shows roughly 110,000 clones, with 75% to 95% occurring only once. The CDR3 sequence is 16 residues long. Germline CDR1 LNHDA, CDR2 SQIVND (reference sequence). The V gene lost 0 bases and the J gene lost 1 base, with 10 bases spanning the gap. The sequencing used peripheral blood, collected 28 days after the second AZD1222 dose. V gene TRBV19 combines with J gene TRBJ1-3; unclear D gene. This receptor was obtained from an adult who received the AZD1222 COVID-19 vaccine. DNA for the CDR3: TGTGCCAGTAGTATAGATCGGCAGATTTCTGGAAACACCATATATTTT. Amino acids: CASSIDRQISGNTIYF. The full variable domain, completed using reference TRBV19 and TRBJ1-3, is DGGITQSPKYLFRKEGQNVTLSCEQNLNHDAMYWYRQDPGQGLRLIYYSQIVNDFQKGDIAEGYSVSREKKESFPLTVTSAQKNPTAFYLCASSIDRQISGNTIYFGEGSWLTVV.